This T cell receptor beta chain was identified during a study of CD8 T cells in ankylosing spondylitis. Whole-study findings and limits: Significant enrichment of disease-linked clones was reported in matched ankylosing spondylitis synovial fluid. Prior work had noted some motif variants in reactive arthritis blood and synovial fluid. What seemed typical of ankylosing spondylitis blood was a TCR beta motif built from several highly homologous variants.

There are a few counts of this clonotype. Its antigen is unidentified. In making TCR beta libraries, quantitative 5'-RACE with molecular barcodes was used. Each CDR3 protein is one row after TCRdb ran MiXCR on the 5' RACE reads. The table has around 23,000 distinct CDR3 sequences, about a sixth seen once; the top ten hold approximately 27%. The CDR3 runs 15 residues. The trim removed 6 bases at V and 5 bases at J, leaving 6 bases unmatched. The sequence came from a male donor with ankylosing spondylitis or in good health (not recorded which). The chain recombines TRBV12-3 or TRBV12-4 with TRBJ2-1, with 11 bases identical to TRBD1. The sample was blood. The CDR3 bases are TGTGCCAGCAGACTTCGGGACAGGGGGGACAATGAGCAGTTCTTC. It translates to CASRLRDRGDNEQFF.